This is a list of T cell receptor beta chains from one sample in a study of shared clonotypes between healthy human individuals. The data were produced by immunoSEQ multiplex PCR, yet TCRdb's version contains in-frame clones alone and is incomplete. Of 2.5 million or so clones in the sample, around nine tenths were seen once. Input material: naive CD4+ T cells sorted from blood. The receptor source for this set is a man between 18 and 35 years old in good health. The CDR3 runs from the conserved cysteine through the conserved F or W.

TRBJ2-7	TRBV7-9	CASSSSGSYEQYF
TRBJ2-1	TRBV9	CASSVRDYPYNEQFF
TRBJ1-4	TRBV30	CAWSREDEKLFF
TRBJ1-3	TRBV6-6	CASSYMTSSGNTIYF
TRBJ2-7	TRBV5-1	CASSSRTASYEQYF
TRBJ2-7	TRBV9	CASSAGTGSLYEQYF
TRBJ1-1	TRBV14	CASSHYTEAFF
TRBJ1-2	TRBV6-1	CASSEGDYGYTF
TRBJ1-1	TRBV5-1	CASSLDRGLSEAFF
TRBJ1-1	TRBV5-1	CASSSGTGGTEAFF
TRBJ2-7	TRBV7-2	CASSPSSDKTYEQYF
TRBJ2-7	TRBV10-3	CAISDPGTGGFEQYF
TRBJ2-1	TRBV7-2	CASSLQVLALYNEQFF
TRBJ2-7	TRBV19	CASSIDMRAWYEQYF
TRBJ2-2	TRBV6-1	CASREGNTGELFF
TRBJ2-1	TRBV10-3	CAISGTPSHEQFF